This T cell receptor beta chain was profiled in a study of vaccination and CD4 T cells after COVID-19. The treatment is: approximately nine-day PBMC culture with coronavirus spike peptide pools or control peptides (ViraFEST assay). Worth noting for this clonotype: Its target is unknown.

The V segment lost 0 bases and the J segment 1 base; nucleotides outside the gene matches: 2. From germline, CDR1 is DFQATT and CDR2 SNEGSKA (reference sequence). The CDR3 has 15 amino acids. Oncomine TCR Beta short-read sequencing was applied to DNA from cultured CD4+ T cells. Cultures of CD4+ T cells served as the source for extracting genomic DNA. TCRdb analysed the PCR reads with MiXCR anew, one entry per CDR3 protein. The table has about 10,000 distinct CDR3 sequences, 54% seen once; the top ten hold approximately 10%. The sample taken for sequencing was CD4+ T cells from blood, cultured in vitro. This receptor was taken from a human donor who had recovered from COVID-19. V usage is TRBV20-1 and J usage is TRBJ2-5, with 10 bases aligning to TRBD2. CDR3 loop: CSARDPSGSQETQYF. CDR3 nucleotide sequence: TGCAGTGCTAGAGATCCTAGCGGGAGCCAAGAGACCCAGTACTTC.